These 4 T cell receptor beta chains came from one sample sequenced in a study of beta chain features in type 1 diabetes. Study-level points and caveats: Moderately but significantly shorter TCRB CDR3s were found in Type 1 diabetes patients in all four CD4+ subsets.

Expressed TCRB transcripts got sequenced, as all isolated RNA was reverse transcribed. TCRdb keeps only in-frame clones here, not all; method: immunoSEQ multiplex PCR. In the table there are a few hundred thousand clones, around 9.6% of which are singletons. These receptors' targets are unknown. The sample taken for sequencing was central memory CD4+ T cells from blood. These receptors were obtained from a man aged 25 to 40 with type 1 diabetes.

The chain links TRBV6-1 to TRBJ2-2, with D perhaps matching TRBD1 (6 bases). The CDR3 totals 13 residues. The ends were cut back, 6 bases at V and 2 bases at J, with 7 bases in the middle. Per germline, CDR1 MNHNS and CDR2 SASEGT. The CDR3 is CASRTGNTGELFF. CDR3 DNA sequence: TGTGCCAGCAGGACAGGTAACACCGGGGAGCTGTTTTTT.

CDR3 sequence reads: CASHPPGGAEGYTF. In DNA form, the CDR3 reads TGTGCCAGCCATCCTCCAGGGGGCGCAGAGGGCTACACCTTC. This chain joins TRBV5-4 and TRBJ1-2; 8 bases agree with TRBD1. The CDR3 covers 14 residues. The germline V gene encodes CDR1 SGHNT and CDR2 YYREEE (reference sequence). The V gene end was trimmed by 7 bases and the J gene end by 8 bases; junction bases not matched to a gene: 13. Looking up the rest from reference TRBV5-4 and TRBJ1-2 gives the full variable domain: ETGVTQSPTHLIKTRGQQVTLRCSSQSGHNTVSWYQQALGQGPQFIFQYYREEENGRGNFPPRFSGLQFPNYSSELNVNALELDDSALYLCASHPPGGAEGYTFGSGTRLTVV.

As concerns this clone: The identical CDR3 is also encoded by other nucleotide sequences in the sample. The chain uses TRBV5-1 and TRBJ2-7; possibly TRBD2 for D (8 bases). Trimming removed 4 bases from V and 2 bases from J, with 25 bases in between. CDR3 length: 18 amino acids. The V gene's germline CDR1 is SGHRS and CDR2 YFSETQ. This chain's CDR3 is CASSPGGAVLADTYEQYF. The CDR3 region has the DNA TGCGCCAGCAGCCCAGGGGGGGCGGTACTAGCGGATACCTACGAGCAGTACTTC.

Concerning this clone itself: Other DNA sequences from this sample encode an identical CDR3 as well. This sequence joins TRBV5-6 and TRBJ2-7; D is uncertain. Germline V CDR1 and CDR2: SGHDT, YYEEEE. V was cut by 0 bases and J by 3 bases, with 4 bases left in between. CDR3 size: 12 residues. DNA for the CDR3: TGTGCCAGCAGCTTGGGAAACTACGAGCAGTACTTC. Protein product: CASSLGNYEQYF. The entire variable domain, with the rest obtained from reference TRBV5-6 and TRBJ2-7, is as follows: DAGVTQSPTHLIKTRGQQVTLRCSPKSGHDTVSWYQQALGQGPQFIFQYYEEEERQRGNFPDRFSGHQFPNYSSELNVNALLLGDSALYLCASSLGNYEQYFGPGTRLTVT.